The rows below give T cell receptor beta chains drawn from one sample of a study of early T cells in non-severe SARS-CoV-2 infection. TCRdb reanalysed the 5' RACE reads using MiXCR and keeps one entry per CDR3 protein. The sample lists about 48,000 distinct CDR3 sequences, 8.5% to 10% occurring once. The sample was whole blood. The source of these receptors is an adult who was a healthcare worker with PCR-confirmed SARS-CoV-2 infection or an uninfected control (not recorded which). CDR3s include the opening cysteine and the closing phenylalanine or tryptophan. The order of the fields is clone size, V gene, CDR3 protein. The size of a clone is reported for some rows only, either as once, few or many, or as a class for expanded clones.

NA	TRBV29-1	CSVGTDSYEQYF
few	TRBV12-3/TRBV12-4	CASSLTRGFETQYF
many	TRBV4-1	CASSPTGVGGMIQPQHF
NA	TRBV29-1	CSVEGGAYETQYF
many	TRBV30	CAWQGDLKNEKLFF
many	TRBV5-1	CASSLAFQDYSGANVLTF
many	TRBV3-1	CASSDRLARSYNEQFF
NA	TRBV6-5	CASSYSRTSGSYTF
NA	TRBV4-1	CASSQSGTGESRQYF
few	TRBV28	CASSRTGGGTEAFF
NA	TRBV20-1	CSATGRMNTEAFF
many	TRBV6-1	CASSFPGQGAIGYTF
many	TRBV11-2	CASSADRGQHSGANVLTF
few	TRBV11-2	CASERRLNTEAFF
few	TRBV2	CASNPGLAGGSYEQYF
few	TRBV11-2	CASSSSPGPYNEQFF
many	TRBV9	CASSVAGRGSGANVLTF
few	TRBV28	CASQLAVSYNEQFF
few	TRBV9	CASSVGGGTGHHEQYF
few	TRBV20-1	CSARDASTGGYTF
many	TRBV6-1	CASSEGLAMGTDTQYF
few	TRBV5-8	CASSLAIGAAPYYTF
few	TRBV19	CASIMGQGAGGIHQPQHF
many	TRBV28	CASSLELTGGSYEQYF
many	TRBV7-3	CASSKRSSGDPRPDTQYF
many	TRBV10-1	CASSVPCRGLQPQHF
many	TRBV6-5	CASSLAGGEHNEQFF
few	TRBV2	CASSEARGVYNEQFF
NA	TRBV11-1	CASSGQGYNSPLHF
many	TRBV10-3	CAISQTGYSYEQYF
few	TRBV20-1	CSASLRSNQPQHF
once	TRBV20-1	CNARNNAGGRQFF
many	TRBV7-3	CASSLAGLNTEAFF
many	TRBV27	CASSLSYVGMNTEAFF
many	TRBV5-1	CASTTGRGETQYF
many	TRBV2	CASNTGRRYTF
many	TRBV21-1	CASPTGPHNEQFF
many	TRBV28	CASSLLGAWYGYTF
many	TRBV30	CASDRVGTGELFF
many	TRBV7-9	CASSPRQGVGYGYTF
few	TRBV9	CASSSALHGYTF
NA	TRBV20-1	CSASSGPRHEQYF
many	TRBV10-3	CAISGGQGVYEQYF
many	TRBV28	CASSLGDTLSTDTQYF
NA	TRBV7-2	CASSLDAGQILYEQYF
few	TRBV14	CASSRLGVETQYF
many	TRBV20-1	CSASTWTGGALEKLFF
few	TRBV19	CASISSGVGADTQYF
many	TRBV7-3	CASRPEGSGKNEQFF
many	TRBV7-9	CASSLGSGREEQFF
many	TRBV12-3/TRBV12-4	CASSLGQATTDTQYF
NA	TRBV7-8	CASSFYYGGRGSQYF
many	TRBV19	CASSVWDRGNEQFF
few	TRBV27	CASSFRMASETQYF
many	TRBV11-2	CASSVFPSTDTQYF